The clone carrying this T cell receptor beta chain was found many times. Its matching antigen is unknown. This specimen comes from a study of identical twins. Study-level results: With abundant cord blood beta clonotypes, insertions were fewer; memory repertoires showed no such pattern. Excess low generation probability was seen in twin-shared out-of-frame alpha sequences.

TCRdb re-derived calls from the 5' RACE reads in MiXCR, one entry per CDR3 protein. This sample yields fewer than 250,000 distinct CDR3 sequences, of which 7.5% are seen a single time; less than 6.5% belongs to the top ten. Germline assignment: CDR1 MGHRA and CDR2 YSYEKL. The CDR3 is 15 residues long. The trim removed 1 base at V and 4 bases at J, leaving 4 bases unmatched. The data also belong to a second study, concerning yellow fever vaccine responses in identical twins.

The sequenced sample was CD8+ T cells sorted from blood. The receptor comes from a young woman in good health. This rearrangement joins TRBV4-1 to TRBJ2-7; 10 bases match TRBD2. The CDR3: CASSQVPSGSYEQYF. The CDR3 DNA follows: TGCGCCAGCAGCCAAGTTCCTAGCGGGAGTTACGAGCAGTACTTC.